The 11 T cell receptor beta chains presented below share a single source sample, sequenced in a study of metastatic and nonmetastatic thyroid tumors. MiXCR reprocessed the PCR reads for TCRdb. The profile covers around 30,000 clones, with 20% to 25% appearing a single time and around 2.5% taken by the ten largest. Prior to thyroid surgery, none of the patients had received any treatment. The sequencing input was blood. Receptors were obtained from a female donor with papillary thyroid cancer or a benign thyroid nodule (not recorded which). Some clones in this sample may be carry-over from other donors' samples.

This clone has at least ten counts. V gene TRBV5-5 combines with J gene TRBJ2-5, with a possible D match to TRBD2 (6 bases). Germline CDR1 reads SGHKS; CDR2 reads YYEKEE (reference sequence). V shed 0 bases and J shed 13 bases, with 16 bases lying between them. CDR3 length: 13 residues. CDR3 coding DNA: TGTGCCAGCAGCTTGGGGGCACGGGACTTTACGTACTTC. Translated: CASSLGARDFTYF. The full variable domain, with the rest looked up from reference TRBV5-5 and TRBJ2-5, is DAGVTQSPTHLIKTRGQQVTLRCSPISGHKSVSWYQQVLGQGPQFIFQYYEKEERGRGNFPDRFSARQFPNYSSELNVNALLLGDSALYLCASSLGARDFTYFGPGTRLLVL.

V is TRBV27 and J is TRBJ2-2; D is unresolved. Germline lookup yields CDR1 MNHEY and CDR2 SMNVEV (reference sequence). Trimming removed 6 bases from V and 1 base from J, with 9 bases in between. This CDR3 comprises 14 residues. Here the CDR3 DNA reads TGTGCCAGCAGCGACCTTTTGAACACCGGGGAGCTGTTTTTT. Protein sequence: CASSDLLNTGELFF.

CDR3 in DNA: TGTGCCAGCAAATTGGGGGACGGGGAGCTGTTTTTT. This translates into CASKLGDGELFF. The genes are TRBV2 and TRBJ2-2; D possibly uses TRBD1 or TRBD2 (5 bases each). The length of the CDR3 is 12 residues. Trimming shortened V by 7 bases and J by 7 bases, and 10 bases separated the two germline ends. In germline, CDR1 is SNHLY, CDR2 FYNNEI. The complete variable domain, with remaining parts taken from reference TRBV2 and TRBJ2-2, reads EPEVTQTPSHQVTQMGQEVILRCVPISNHLYFYWYRQILGQKVEFLVSFYNNEISEKSEIFDDQFSVERPDGSNFTLKIRSTKLEDSAMYFCASKLGDGELFFGEGSRLTVL.

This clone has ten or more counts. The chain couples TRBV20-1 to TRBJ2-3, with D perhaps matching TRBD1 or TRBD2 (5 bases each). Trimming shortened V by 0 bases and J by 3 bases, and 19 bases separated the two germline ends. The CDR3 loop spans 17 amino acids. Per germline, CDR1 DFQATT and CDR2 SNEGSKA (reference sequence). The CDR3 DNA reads TGCAGTGCTAGAGATGGGACGGTGCTGGGGGAAACAGATACGCAGTATTTT. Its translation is CSARDGTVLGETDTQYF.

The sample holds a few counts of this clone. CDR3 DNA sequence: TGTGCCAGCAGTCGGACGACGCTCTACGAGCAGTACTTC. Its translation: CASSRTTLYEQYF. The chain carries TRBV12-3 or TRBV12-4 and TRBJ2-7, with D unclear. Trimming pared 5 bases from V and 3 bases from J, leaving 11 bases between. The CDR3 loop spans 13 amino acids.

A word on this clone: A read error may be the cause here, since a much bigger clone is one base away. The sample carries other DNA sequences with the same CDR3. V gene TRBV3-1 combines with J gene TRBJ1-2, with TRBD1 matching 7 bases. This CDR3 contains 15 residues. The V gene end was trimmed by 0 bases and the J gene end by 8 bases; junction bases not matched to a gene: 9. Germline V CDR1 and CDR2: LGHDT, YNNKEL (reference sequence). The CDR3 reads CASSQDLTGSGGYTF. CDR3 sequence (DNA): TGTGCCAGCAGCCAAGATTTGACAGGGTCGGGAGGCTACACCTTC.

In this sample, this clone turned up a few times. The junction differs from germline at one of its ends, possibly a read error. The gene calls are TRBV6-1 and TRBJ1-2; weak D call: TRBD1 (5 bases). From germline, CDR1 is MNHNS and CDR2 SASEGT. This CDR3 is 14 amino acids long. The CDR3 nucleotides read TGTGCCAGAAGTGAATTCGGCAACTTCAGGGTGTACACCTTC. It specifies CARSEFGNFRVYTF.

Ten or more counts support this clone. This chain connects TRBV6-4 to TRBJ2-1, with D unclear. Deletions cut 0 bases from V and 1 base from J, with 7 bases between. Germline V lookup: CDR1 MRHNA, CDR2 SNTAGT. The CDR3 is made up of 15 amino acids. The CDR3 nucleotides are TGTGCCAGCAGTGACTCGGTCGTATCCTACAATGAGCAGTTCTTC. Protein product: CASSDSVVSYNEQFF.

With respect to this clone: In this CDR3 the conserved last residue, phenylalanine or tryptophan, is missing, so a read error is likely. The CDR3 nucleotides read TGTGTCAGCAGTTCGACAGGGGGAAAACTGTTTTTA. Translating gives CVSSSTGGKLFL. The chain is built from TRBV12-3 or TRBV12-4 and TRBJ1-4; 9 nucleotides line up with TRBD1. CDR3 length: 12 amino acids.

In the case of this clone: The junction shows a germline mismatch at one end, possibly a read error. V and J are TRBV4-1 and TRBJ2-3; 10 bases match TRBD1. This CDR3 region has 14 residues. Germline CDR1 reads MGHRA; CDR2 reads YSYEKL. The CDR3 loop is CATSQTGGADTQYF. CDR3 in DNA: TGCGCCACCAGCCAGACAGGGGGCGCAGATACGCAGTATTTT.

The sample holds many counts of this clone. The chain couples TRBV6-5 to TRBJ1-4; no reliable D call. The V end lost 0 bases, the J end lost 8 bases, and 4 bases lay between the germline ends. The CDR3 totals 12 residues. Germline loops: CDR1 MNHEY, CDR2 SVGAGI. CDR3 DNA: TGTGCCAGCAGTTACTCCCGAGAAAAACTGTTTTTT. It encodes CASSYSREKLFF.